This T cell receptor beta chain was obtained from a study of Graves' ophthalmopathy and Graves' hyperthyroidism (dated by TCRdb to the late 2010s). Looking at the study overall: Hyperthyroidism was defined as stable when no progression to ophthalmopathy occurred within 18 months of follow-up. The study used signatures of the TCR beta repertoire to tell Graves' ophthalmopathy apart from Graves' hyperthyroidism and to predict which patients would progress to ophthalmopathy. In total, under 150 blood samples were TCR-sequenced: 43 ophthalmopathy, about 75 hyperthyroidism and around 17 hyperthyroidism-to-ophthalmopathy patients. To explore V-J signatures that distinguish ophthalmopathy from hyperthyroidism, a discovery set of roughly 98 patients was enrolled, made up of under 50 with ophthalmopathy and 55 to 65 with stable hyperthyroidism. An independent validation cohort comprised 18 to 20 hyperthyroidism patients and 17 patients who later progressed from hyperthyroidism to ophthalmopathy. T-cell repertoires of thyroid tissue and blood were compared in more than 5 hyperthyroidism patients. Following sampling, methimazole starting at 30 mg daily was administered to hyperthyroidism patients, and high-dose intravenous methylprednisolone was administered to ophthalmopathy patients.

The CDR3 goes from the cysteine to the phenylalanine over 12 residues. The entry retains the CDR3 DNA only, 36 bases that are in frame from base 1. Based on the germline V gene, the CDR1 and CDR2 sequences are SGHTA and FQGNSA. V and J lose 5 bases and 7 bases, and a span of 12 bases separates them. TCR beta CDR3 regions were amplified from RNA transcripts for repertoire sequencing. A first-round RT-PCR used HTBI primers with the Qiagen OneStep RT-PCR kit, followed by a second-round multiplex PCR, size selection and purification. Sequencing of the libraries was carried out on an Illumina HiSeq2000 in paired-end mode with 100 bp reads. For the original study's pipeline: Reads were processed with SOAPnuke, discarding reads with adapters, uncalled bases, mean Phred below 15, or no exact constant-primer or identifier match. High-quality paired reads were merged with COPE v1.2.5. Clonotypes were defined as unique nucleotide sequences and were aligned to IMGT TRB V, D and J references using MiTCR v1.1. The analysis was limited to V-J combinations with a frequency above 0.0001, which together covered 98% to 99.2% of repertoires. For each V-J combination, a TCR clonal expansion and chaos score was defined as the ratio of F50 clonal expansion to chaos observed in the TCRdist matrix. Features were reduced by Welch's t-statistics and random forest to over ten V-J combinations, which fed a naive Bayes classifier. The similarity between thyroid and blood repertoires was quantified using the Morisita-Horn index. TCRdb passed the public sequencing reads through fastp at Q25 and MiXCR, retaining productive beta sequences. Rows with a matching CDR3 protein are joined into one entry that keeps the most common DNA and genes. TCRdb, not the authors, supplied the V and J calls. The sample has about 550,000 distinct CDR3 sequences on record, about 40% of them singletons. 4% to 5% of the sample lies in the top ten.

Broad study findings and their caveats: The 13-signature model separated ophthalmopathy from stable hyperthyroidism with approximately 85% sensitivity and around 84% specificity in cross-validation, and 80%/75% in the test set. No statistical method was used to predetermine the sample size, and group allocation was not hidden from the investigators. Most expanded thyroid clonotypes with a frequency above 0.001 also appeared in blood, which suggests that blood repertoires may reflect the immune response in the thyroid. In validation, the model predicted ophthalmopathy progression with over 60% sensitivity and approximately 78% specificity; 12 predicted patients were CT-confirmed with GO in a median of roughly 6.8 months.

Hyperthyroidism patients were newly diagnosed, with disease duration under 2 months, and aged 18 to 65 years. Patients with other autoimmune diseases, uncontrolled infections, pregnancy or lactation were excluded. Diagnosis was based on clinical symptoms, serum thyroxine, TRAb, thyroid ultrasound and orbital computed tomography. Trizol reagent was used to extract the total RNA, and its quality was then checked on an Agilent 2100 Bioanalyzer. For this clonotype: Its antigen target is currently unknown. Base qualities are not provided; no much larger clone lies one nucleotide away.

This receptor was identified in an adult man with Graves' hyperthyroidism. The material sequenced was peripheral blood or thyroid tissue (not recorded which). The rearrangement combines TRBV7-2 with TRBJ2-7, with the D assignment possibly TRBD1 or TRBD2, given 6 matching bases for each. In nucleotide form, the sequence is TGTGCCAGCAGCACAAGGAGGGGGGAGCAGTACTTC. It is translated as CASSTRRGEQYF.